One sample yielded the 11 T cell receptor beta chains listed below, sequenced in a study of shared clonotypes between healthy human individuals. Some clones are missing from TCRdb's copy, which holds only in-frame ones; the method was immunoSEQ multiplex PCR. The sample lists 1.5 million to 2.5 million clones, just under 95% seen once, with more than 0.95% in the top ten. CD45RO negativity and positive selection for CCR7 defined naive CD8 cells, a population that excluded terminally differentiated effector memory CD45RA+ cells. Material: naive CD8+ T cells sorted from blood. These receptors were collected from a man between 18 and 29 years old in good health.

The gene calls are TRBV7-9 and TRBJ2-5; D might be TRBD2 (5 bases). V was shortened by 4 bases and J by 4 bases, with 16 bases between the two germline ends. Germline V gene data show CDR1 as SEHNR and CDR2 as FQNEAQ (reference sequence). The CDR3 has 15 amino acids. This CDR3 is CASSSWAEVGETQYF. CDR3 bases: TGTGCCAGCAGCTCCTGGGCGGAGGTAGGAGAGACCCAGTACTTC.

The V call is TRBV29-1, the J call TRBJ1-2; D call uncertain. The CDR3 has 9 amino acids. The ends were cut back, 7 bases at V and 5 bases at J, with 5 bases in the middle. From germline, CDR1 is SQVTM and CDR2 ANQGSEA. Written as DNA, the CDR3 is TGCAGCGACAGTTATGGCTACACCTTC. This sequence encodes CSDSYGYTF.

Regarding this clone: Sequence at one end of the junction differs from germline and may be a read error. The V call is TRBV7-7, the J call TRBJ2-5; 9 positions match TRBD2. The CDR3 is made up of 16 amino acids. Germline CDR1 SSHAT, CDR2 FNYEAQ (reference sequence). For the CDR3, the DNA is TGTGCTAGCAGCTTAGTGGCGGGAGGGCCGGGGGAGACCCAGTACTTC. Translated, it gives CASSLVAGGPGETQYF.

V and J are TRBV27 and TRBJ2-5; 10 bases align to TRBD2. Trimming took 1 base from V and 5 from J; bases not matched to a gene: 7. The CDR3 length is 16 residues. Germline CDR1 and CDR2: MNHEY and SMNVEV (reference sequence). As DNA, the CDR3 is TGTGCCAGCAGTTTATATAGCGGGGGGTTCGCGGAGACCCAGTACTTC. It encodes CASSLYSGGFAETQYF.

V and J are TRBV5-6 and TRBJ1-1; perhaps TRBD1 as D (5 bases). Trimming took 2 bases from V and 4 from J, leaving 12 bases between them. This CDR3 spans 14 amino acids. CDR1 and CDR2 from the germline V gene are SGHDT and YYEEEE. CDR3 loop: CASSFGAPPTEAFF. Here the CDR3 DNA reads TGTGCCAGCAGCTTCGGGGCACCCCCCACTGAAGCTTTCTTT.

This clone was observed a single time. V gene TRBV27 combines with J gene TRBJ1-6, with no clear D. Per germline, CDR1 MNHEY and CDR2 SMNVEV (reference sequence). This CDR3 has 13 residues. The V end was cut by 8 bases, the J end by 6 bases, with 11 bases between. CDR3 DNA sequence: TGTGCCAGCGGAGATCGCCTTAATTCACCCCTCCACTTT. It translates to CASGDRLNSPLHF.

The CDR3 DNA reads as TGTGCCAGCAGCACCGGCAGCGGGGGGGCGATTCGCAATGAGCAGTTCTTC. As protein: CASSTGSGGAIRNEQFF. This chain links TRBV7-9 with TRBJ2-1, with 10 bases identical to TRBD2. CDR1 is SEHNR and CDR2 is FQNEAQ in the germline V gene (reference sequence). The CDR3 loop spans 17 amino acids. J lost 6 bases, V lost 5 bases, and 13 bases had no gene match.

The genes are TRBV29-1 and TRBJ2-7, with TRBD1 identical over 10 bases. The V and J ends lost 4 bases and 7 bases, in that order; junction bases with no gene match: 4. The CDR3 has 12 residues. Looked up from germline, CDR1 is SQVTM and CDR2 is ANQGSEA. CDR3 nucleotides: TGCAGCGTTGGACAGGGGGCGCTTGAGCAGTACTTC. Residues: CSVGQGALEQYF.

The chain is built from TRBV11-2 and TRBJ2-3; D is possibly TRBD1 or TRBD2 (5 bases each). CDR1 is SGHAT and CDR2 is FQNNGV in the germline V gene. Trimming removed 3 bases at V and 5 bases at J, with 12 bases between. The CDR3 sequence is 14 residues long. CDR3 DNA sequence: TGTGCCAGCAGCTTGGGACCATATCAAGATACGCAGTATTTT. Protein product: CASSLGPYQDTQYF.

This chain links TRBV2 with TRBJ2-5; the D gene is possibly TRBD1 (5 bases). The ends were cut back, 0 bases at V and 5 bases at J, with 19 bases in the middle. CDR1 and CDR2 (germline): SNHLY, FYNNEI. CDR3 length equals 17 residues. The CDR3 region has the DNA TGTGCCAGCAGTGAAGCGCCTTGGGGCAGGGCAGGCGAGACCCAGTACTTC. This codes for CASSEAPWGRAGETQYF.

V gene TRBV7-6 combines with J gene TRBJ2-5, with 12 bases lining up with TRBD1. After removal of 3 bases from V and 5 bases from J, the junction contained 4 bases not matched to a gene. Per germline, CDR1 SGHVS and CDR2 FNYEAQ. The CDR3 consists of 15 residues. Here the CDR3 reads CASSFGTGGLETQYF. The CDR3 coding sequence is TGTGCCAGCAGCTTCGGGACAGGGGGCTTGGAGACCCAGTACTTC. Full variable domain (outside the CDR3, taken from reference TRBV7-6 and TRBJ2-5): GAGVSQSPRYKVTKRGQDVALRCDPISGHVSLYWYRQALGQGPEFLTYFNYEAQQDKSGLPNDRFSAERPEGSISTLTIQRTEQRDSAMYRCASSFGTGGLETQYFGPGTRLLVL.